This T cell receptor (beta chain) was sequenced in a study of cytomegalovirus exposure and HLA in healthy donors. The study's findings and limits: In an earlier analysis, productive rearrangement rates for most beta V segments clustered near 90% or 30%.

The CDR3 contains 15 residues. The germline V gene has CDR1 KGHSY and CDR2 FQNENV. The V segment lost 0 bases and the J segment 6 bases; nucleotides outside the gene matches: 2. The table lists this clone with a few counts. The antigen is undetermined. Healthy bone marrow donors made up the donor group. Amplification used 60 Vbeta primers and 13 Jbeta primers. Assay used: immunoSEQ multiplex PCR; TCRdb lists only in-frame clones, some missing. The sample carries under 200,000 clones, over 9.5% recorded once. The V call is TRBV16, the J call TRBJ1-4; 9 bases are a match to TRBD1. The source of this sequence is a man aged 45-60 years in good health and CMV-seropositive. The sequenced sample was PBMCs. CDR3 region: CASSQSWTGDEKLFF. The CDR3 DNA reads TGTGCCAGCAGCCAATCTTGGACAGGGGATGAAAAACTGTTTTTT.